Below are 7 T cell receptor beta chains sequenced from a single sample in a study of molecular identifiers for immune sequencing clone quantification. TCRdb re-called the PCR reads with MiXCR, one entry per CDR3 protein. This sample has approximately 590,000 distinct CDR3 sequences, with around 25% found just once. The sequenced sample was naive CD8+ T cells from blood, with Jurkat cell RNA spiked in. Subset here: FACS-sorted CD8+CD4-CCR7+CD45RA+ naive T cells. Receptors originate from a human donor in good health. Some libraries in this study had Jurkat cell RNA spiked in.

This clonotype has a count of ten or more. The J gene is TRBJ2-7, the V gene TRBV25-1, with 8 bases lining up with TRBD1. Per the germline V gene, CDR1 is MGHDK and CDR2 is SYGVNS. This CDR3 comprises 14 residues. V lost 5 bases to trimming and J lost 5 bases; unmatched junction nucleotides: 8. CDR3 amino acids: CASSKRTGPDEQYF. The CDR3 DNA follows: TGTGCCAGCAGTAAGCGGACAGGGCCGGACGAGCAGTACTTC.

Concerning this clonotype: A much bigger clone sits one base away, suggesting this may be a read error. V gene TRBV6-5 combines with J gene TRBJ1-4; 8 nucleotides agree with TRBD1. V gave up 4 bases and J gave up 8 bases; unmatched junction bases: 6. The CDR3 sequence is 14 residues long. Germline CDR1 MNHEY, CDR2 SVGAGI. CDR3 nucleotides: TGTGCCAGCAGTTGCGTACAGGGGGACGAAAAACTGTTTTTT. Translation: CASSCVQGDEKLFF.

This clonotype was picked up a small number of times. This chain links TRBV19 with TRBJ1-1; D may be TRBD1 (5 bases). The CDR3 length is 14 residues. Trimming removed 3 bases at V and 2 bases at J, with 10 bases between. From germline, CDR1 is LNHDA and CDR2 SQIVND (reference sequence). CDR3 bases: TGTGCCAGTAGTATCGGAACAGGTAACACTGAAGCTTTCTTT. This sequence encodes CASSIGTGNTEAFF.

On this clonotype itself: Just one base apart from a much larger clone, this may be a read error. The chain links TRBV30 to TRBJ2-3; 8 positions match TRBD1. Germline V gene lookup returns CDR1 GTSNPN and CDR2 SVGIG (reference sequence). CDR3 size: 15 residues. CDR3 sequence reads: CAWSSGQASTDTLYF. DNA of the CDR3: TGTGCCTGGAGCTCGGGACAGGCTAGCACAGATACGCTGTATTTT.

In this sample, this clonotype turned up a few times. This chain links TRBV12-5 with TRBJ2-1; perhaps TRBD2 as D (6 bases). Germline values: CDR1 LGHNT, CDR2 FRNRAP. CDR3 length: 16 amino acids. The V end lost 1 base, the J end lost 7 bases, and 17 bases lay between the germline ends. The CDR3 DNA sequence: TGTGCTAGTGGTTTGGCCCGGGGGAGTGGGGTTAATGAGCAGTTCTTC. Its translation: CASGLARGSGVNEQFF. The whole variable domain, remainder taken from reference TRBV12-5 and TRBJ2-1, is DARVTQTPRHKVTEMGQEVTMRCQPILGHNTVFWYRQTMMQGLELLAYFRNRAPLDDSGMPKDRFSAEMPDATLATLKIQPSEPRDSAVYFCASGLARGSGVNEQFFGPGTRLTVL.

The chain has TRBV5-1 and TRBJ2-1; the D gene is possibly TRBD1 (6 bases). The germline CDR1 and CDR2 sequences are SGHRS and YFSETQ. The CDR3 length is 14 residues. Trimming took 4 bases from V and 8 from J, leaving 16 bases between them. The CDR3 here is CASSIPTGSDEQFF. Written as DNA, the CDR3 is TGCGCCAGCAGCATACCTACAGGGAGCGATGAGCAGTTCTTC.

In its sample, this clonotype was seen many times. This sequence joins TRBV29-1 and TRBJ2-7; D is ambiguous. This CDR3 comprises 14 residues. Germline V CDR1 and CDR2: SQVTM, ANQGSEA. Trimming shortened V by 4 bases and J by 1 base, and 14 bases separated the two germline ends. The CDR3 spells CSVGTDQSSYEQYF. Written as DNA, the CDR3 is TGCAGCGTTGGAACGGACCAGAGTTCCTACGAGCAGTACTTC.